The entry below describes one T cell receptor beta chain. The data stem from a study of control samples from healthy donors and cancer patients. Profiled with immunoSEQ multiplex PCR; TCRdb holds only in-frame clones, not every one. The sample has some 70,000 clones; approximately 80% are singletons. The length of the CDR3 is 14 residues. V was trimmed by 7 bases and J by 9 bases, leaving 19 bases between them. Germline assignment: CDR1 MNHNS and CDR2 SASEGT. This receptor was obtained from a woman between 45 and 65 years old with lung cancer. The chain carries TRBV6-1 and TRBJ1-5; D gene uncertain. The sample was PBMCs. The CDR3 here is CASTTARGEPPQHF. In DNA form, the CDR3 reads TGTGCCAGCACCACCGCTCGGGGTGAGCCGCCCCAGCATTTT.